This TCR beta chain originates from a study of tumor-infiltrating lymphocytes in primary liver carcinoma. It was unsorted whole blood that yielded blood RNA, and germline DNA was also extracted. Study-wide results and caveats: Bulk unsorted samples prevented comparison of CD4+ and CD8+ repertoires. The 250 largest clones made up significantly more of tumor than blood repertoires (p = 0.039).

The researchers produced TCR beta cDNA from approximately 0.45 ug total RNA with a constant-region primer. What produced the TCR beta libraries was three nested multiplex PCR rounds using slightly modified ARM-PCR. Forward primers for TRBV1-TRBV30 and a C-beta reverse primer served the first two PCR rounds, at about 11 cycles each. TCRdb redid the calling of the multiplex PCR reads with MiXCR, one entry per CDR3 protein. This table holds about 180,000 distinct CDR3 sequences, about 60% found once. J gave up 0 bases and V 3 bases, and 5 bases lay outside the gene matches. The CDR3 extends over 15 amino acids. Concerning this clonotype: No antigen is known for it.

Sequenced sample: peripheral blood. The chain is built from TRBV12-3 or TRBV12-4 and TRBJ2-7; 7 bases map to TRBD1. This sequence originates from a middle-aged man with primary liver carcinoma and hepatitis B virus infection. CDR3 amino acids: CASSFGQAYSYEQYF. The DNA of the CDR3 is TGTGCCAGCAGTTTTGGACAGGCGTACTCCTACGAGCAGTACTTC.